The 18 T cell receptor beta chains below come from one sample, sequenced in a study of a mutant IDH1 vaccine in newly diagnosed glioma. Sequenced by immunoSEQ multiplex PCR; TCRdb stores in-frame clones only, minus some. The table includes tens of thousands of clones, approximately 84% detected once. Their specific antigens are unknown. The time point: week 23, last vaccination. Each dose of the vaccine consisted of 300 ug of mutant IDH1 20-mer peptide, with topical imiquimod. Specimen: PBMCs, collected from a glioma patient whose treatment included an IDH1 peptide vaccine. These receptors originate from a man aged 18 to 30 with glioma.

The rearrangement joins TRBV5-6 to TRBJ1-5, with 8 bases fitting TRBD1. Germline CDR1 reads SGHDT; CDR2 reads YYEEEE. The CDR3 runs to 14 residues. J was trimmed by 5 bases and V by 2 bases; bases with no gene match: 3. Written as DNA, the CDR3 is TGTGCCAGCAGCTTAGGACAGGGTGATCAGCCCCAGCATTTT. Protein sequence: CASSLGQGDQPQHF.

The rearrangement uses TRBV7-8 and TRBJ1-1, with a tentative D call TRBD1 (5 bases). Germline CDR1 and CDR2: SGHVS and FQNEAQ. The CDR3 is 14 amino acids. V was cut by 6 bases and J by 3 bases, with 14 bases left in between. This chain's CDR3 is CASSPDGGDTEAFF. CDR3 nucleotides: TGTGCCAGCAGTCCTGACGGGGGGGACACTGAAGCTTTCTTT.

J is TRBJ2-1 and V is TRBV6-4, with 9 bases identical to TRBD1. The germline CDR1 and CDR2 sequences are MRHNA and SNTAGT. This CDR3 has 16 residues. Trimming at V came to 0 bases and at J to 5 bases, leaving 5 bases not matched to a gene. The CDR3 nucleotides read TGTGCCAGCAGTGACTCGAGGACAGGGGACCACAATGAGCAGTTCTTC. It translates to CASSDSRTGDHNEQFF.

The chain uses TRBV18 and TRBJ1-1; TRBD1 matches 7 bases. CDR3 size: 16 residues. Trimming at V came to 6 bases and at J to 0 bases, leaving 10 bases not matched to a gene. Germline CDR1 reads KGHSH; CDR2 reads LQKENI. CDR3 nucleotides: TGTGCCAGCTCCCCCAGGGGGAACCACATGAACACTGAAGCTTTCTTT. This sequence encodes CASSPRGNHMNTEAFF.

This clone has only one observation. This sequence joins TRBV2 and TRBJ1-2, with TRBD1 as a possible D gene (5 bases). CDR1 and CDR2 (germline): SNHLY, FYNNEI. V dropped 6 bases and J dropped 3 bases, with 11 bases sitting between them. The CDR3 is 13 amino acids. CDR3 sequence reads: CASSETDYYGYTF. DNA for the CDR3: TGTGCCAGCAGCGAGACAGACTACTATGGCTACACCTTC.

This clone was counted once. The rearrangement uses TRBV21-1 and TRBJ1-5. TRBV21-1 is termed a pseudogene. CDR3 length: 16 residues. CDR3 region: CASSKLEGSADQPQHF. CDR3 coding DNA: TGTGCCAGCAGCAAGTTGGAGGGTTCAGCCGATCAGCCCCAGCATTTT.

For the CDR3, the DNA is TGCGCCAGCAGCTTCAAGCGGGGAGGGTACGAGCAGTACTTC. Amino acids: CASSFKRGGYEQYF. The chain couples TRBV5-1 to TRBJ2-7, with 7 bases aligning to TRBD2. CDR1 SGHRS and CDR2 YFSETQ come from the germline V gene. The V segment lost 2 bases and the J segment 4 bases; nucleotides outside the gene matches: 6. The CDR3 consists of 14 residues.

This clone was observed once. V and J are TRBV7-2 and TRBJ1-5, with 8 nucleotides matching TRBD1. Unmatched junction bases numbered 4, after V lost 6 bases and J lost 3 bases. This CDR3 comprises 14 residues. From germline, CDR1 is SGHTA and CDR2 FQGNSA. This chain's CDR3 is CASRRTGSNQPQHF. CDR3 DNA sequence: TGTGCCAGCAGAAGGACAGGGTCCAATCAGCCCCAGCATTTT.

The chain recombines TRBV5-1 with TRBJ2-7; unclear D gene. The germline V gene encodes CDR1 SGHRS and CDR2 YFSETQ. Between the trimmed V and J ends, which lost 0 bases and 0 bases, there was a span of 10 bases. CDR3 length equals 15 residues. CDR3 in amino acids: CASSLVGSYSYEQYF. Written as DNA, the CDR3 is TGCGCCAGCAGCTTGGTTGGATCCTACTCCTACGAGCAGTACTTC.

The J gene is TRBJ1-6, the V gene TRBV2; possible D gene TRBD1, 5 bases. Germline V lookup: CDR1 SNHLY, CDR2 FYNNEI. Trimming stripped 8 bases from V and 8 bases from J, with 13 bases between. The CDR3 extends over 13 amino acids. DNA for the CDR3: TGTGCCAGCTGGGACCTTGGGGATTCACCCCTCCACTTT. This codes for CASWDLGDSPLHF.

Here the CDR3 reads CASSYSRTIYEQYF. The CDR3, as DNA: TGTGCCAGCAGTTACTCGCGGACAATTTACGAGCAGTACTTC. This chain connects TRBV6-5 to TRBJ2-7, with D maybe TRBD1 (5 bases). Trimming left V 0 bases short and J 4 bases short, with 10 bases between. The CDR3 covers 14 residues. CDR1 and CDR2 from the germline V gene are MNHEY and SVGAGI.

The chain uses TRBV10-3 and TRBJ2-3; D possibly corresponds to TRBD2 (6 bases). V was clipped by 6 bases and J by 7 bases, with 17 bases between them. CDR1 ENHRY and CDR2 SYGVKD come from the germline V gene. CDR3 length equals 14 residues. The CDR3 DNA sequence: TGTGCCATCAGCTTGGGACTCGAGGGGAATACGCAGTATTTT. Translation gives CAISLGLEGNTQYF.

The chain recombines TRBV11-2 with TRBJ1-1; D remains unclear. The CDR3 extends over 12 amino acids. CDR1 and CDR2 (germline): SGHAT, FQNNGV. V was shortened by 2 bases and J by 7 bases, with 8 bases between the two germline ends. The CDR3 region has the DNA TGTGCCAGCAGCTTAACCAGGAATGAAGCTTTCTTT. This sequence encodes CASSLTRNEAFF.

The J gene is TRBJ2-3, the V gene TRBV28; D is undetermined. This CDR3 is 14 amino acids long. Germline V CDR1 and CDR2: MDHEN, SYDVKM. Trimming took off 2 bases at V and 7 bases at J, with 13 bases between the two ends. CDR3 in amino acids: CASSLMGPGNTQYF. The CDR3, as DNA: TGTGCCAGCAGTTTAATGGGTCCGGGCAATACGCAGTATTTT.

This clone has just a few counts. The chain uses TRBV30 and TRBJ1-1; D remains unclear. This CDR3 has 14 amino acids. Deletions cut 0 bases from V and 5 bases from J, with 13 bases between. The germline V gene encodes CDR1 GTSNPN and CDR2 SVGIG (reference sequence). CDR3 nucleotides: TGTGCCTGGAGTGTAAAGAGGGTCGGGACTGAAGCTTTCTTT. Translated, it gives CAWSVKRVGTEAFF.

V is TRBV27 and J is TRBJ1-5, with TRBD1 as a possible D gene (5 bases). Germline lookup yields CDR1 MNHEY and CDR2 SMNVEV (reference sequence). The CDR3 is made up of 16 amino acids. V was trimmed by 10 bases and J by 0 bases, leaving 19 bases between them. The CDR3 nucleotides are TGTGCCACCTCGGACGGGAGGGGATATAGCAATCAGCCCCAGCATTTT. Residues: CATSDGRGYSNQPQHF.

The chain employs TRBV25-1 and TRBJ2-7; D may be TRBD2 (5 bases). This CDR3 is built from 11 residues. Trimming took 6 bases from V and 2 from J, leaving 5 bases between them. Per the germline V gene, CDR1 is MGHDK and CDR2 is SYGVNS. For the CDR3, the DNA is TGTGCCAGCAGGAGGGCCTACGAGCAGTACTTC. This codes for CASRRAYEQYF.

The V call is TRBV4-3, the J call TRBJ2-7, with D possibly TRBD2 on 6 matching bases. CDR3 size: 14 residues. V was trimmed by 0 bases and J by 2 bases, leaving 8 bases between them. The germline gives CDR1 LGHNA, CDR2 YSLEER. The CDR3 DNA follows: TGCGCCAGCAGCCAAGATTCGGGGGCCTACGAGCAGTACTTC. This gives the protein CASSQDSGAYEQYF.